This note documents a single T cell receptor (beta chain) sequence. Its antigen is not identified. From germline, CDR1 is ENHRY and CDR2 SYGVKD. The CDR3 length is 17 residues. The study defined stable Graves' hyperthyroidism as no ophthalmopathy progression within 18 months. This entry is derived from a study of T cells in Graves' hyperthyroidism and ophthalmopathy. General observations from the study: Most thyroid clonotypes with frequency above 0.001 were detected in blood. Classification by a 13 V-J model distinguished ophthalmopathy from stable hyperthyroidism. Prediction of ophthalmopathy progression came a median approximately 7 months pre-onset.

Authors of the study amplified TCR beta CDR3 regions from RNA transcripts. HTBI primers were employed in a first-round RT-PCR of the TCR CDR3. TCRdb re-called the multiplex PCR reads with MiXCR, one entry per CDR3 protein. The sample carries 450,000 to 700,000 distinct CDR3 sequences, around 45% recorded once. The chain links TRBV10-3 to TRBJ1-1; the match to TRBD2 covers 7 bases. Matching the DNA end better, TRBJ2-3 makes the J call doubtful. The material sequenced was peripheral blood or thyroid tissue (not recorded which). The source is a woman younger than 30 with Graves' hyperthyroidism. CDR3 residues: CAISESRSSGGADTQYF. The CDR3 DNA reads TGTGCCATCAGTGAGTCTCGTAGCAGTGGGGGGGCAGATACGCAGTATTTT.